The rows below give T cell receptor beta chains drawn from one sample of a study of response to subunit inactivated influenza vaccine. TCRdb processed the RT-PCR reads anew with MiXCR; each CDR3 protein has one entry. The sample carries hundreds of thousands of distinct CDR3 sequences, about 25% recorded once. Sequencing used CD4+ T cells sorted from PBMCs, obtained 5 days after vaccination. Receptors originate from a man in his fifties who received an inactivated influenza vaccine. Both conserved end residues are part of each CDR3. A D gene is named only where the DNA matches it firmly. Clone sizes are given selectively: once, few, many, or a class where the clone is expanded.

j_call	d_call	clone_size	v_call	cdr3_aa	cdr3_nt
TRBJ2-4	-	-	TRBV7-9	CASSAQDRSPYF	TGTGCCAGCAGCGCCCAAGACAGGAGTCCGTACTTC
TRBJ2-7	-	few	TRBV20-1	CSARQGARSEQYF	TGCAGTGCTAGACAGGGTGCTCGGAGCGAGCAGTACTTC
TRBJ2-1	-	-	TRBV5-1	CASSLRSGKNNEQFF	TGCGCCAGCAGCTTAAGGTCGGGAAAGAACAATGAGCAGTTCTTC
TRBJ2-1	TRBD1	-	TRBV7-8	CASSLVPGQGYNEQFF	TGTGCCAGCAGCTTAGTGCCGGGACAGGGTTACAATGAGCAGTTCTTC
TRBJ1-1	-	-	TRBV5-5	CASSLAQGYSAEAFF	TGTGCCAGCAGCTTGGCCCAGGGGTATTCGGCAGAAGCTTTCTTT
TRBJ1-5	-	few	TRBV7-2	CASSLGPTGSNQPQHF	TGTGCCAGCAGCTTAGGCCCGACAGGCTCGAATCAGCCCCAGCATTTT
TRBJ1-5	TRBD1	-	TRBV20-1	CSASGTAYSNQPQHF	TGCAGTGCTTCCGGGACAGCGTATAGCAATCAGCCCCAGCATTTT
TRBJ2-3	-	-	TRBV2	CASKWGGSDTQYF	TGTGCCAGCAAGTGGGGGGGCTCAGATACGCAGTATTTT
TRBJ1-3	-	-	TRBV4-1	CASSRTDGSSGNTICF	TGCGCCAGCAGCCGGACGGACGGATCCTCTGGAAACACCATATGTTTT
TRBJ1-5	TRBD1	few	TRBV6-2/TRBV6-3	CASSYPGQGNQPQHF	TGTGCCAGCAGTTATCCGGGACAGGGCAATCAGCCCCAGCATTTT
TRBJ1-5	-	few	TRBV7-2	CASSSPYQPQHF	TGTGCCAGCAGCTCCCCTTATCAGCCCCAGCATTTT
TRBJ1-1	-	many	TRBV12-3/TRBV12-4	CASSLDRSMNTEAFF	TGTGCCAGCAGTTTAGACAGATCGATGAACACTGAAGCTTTCTTT
TRBJ2-1	TRBD2	many	TRBV6-2/TRBV6-3	CASSYSGTPGLAIYNEQFF	TGTGCCAGCAGTTACTCGGGGACGCCGGGACTAGCGATCTACAATGAGCAGTTCTTC
TRBJ2-1	TRBD2	few	TRBV5-1	CASSLASGTDEQFF	TGCGCCAGCAGCTTGGCTAGCGGGACCGATGAGCAGTTCTTC
TRBJ2-7	TRBD1	many	TRBV5-1	CASSLDGTAYEQYF	TGCGCCAGCAGCTTGGACGGGACAGCCTACGAGCAGTACTTC
TRBJ2-1	TRBD2	few	TRBV20-1	CSARDQAPGSGAPNEQFF	TGCAGTGCTAGAGACCAAGCCCCTGGTAGCGGGGCGCCCAATGAGCAGTTCTTC
TRBJ2-1	-	few	TRBV4-3	CASSQEVGTHRFF	TGCGCCAGCAGCCAAGAGGTTGGGACGCATCGGTTCTTC
TRBJ1-1	-	few	TRBV20-1	CSAGREAAEAFF	TGCAGTGCTGGAAGGGAGGCCGCTGAAGCTTTCTTT
TRBJ2-5	TRBD1	few	TRBV20-1	CSARGSPGTGVGETQYF	TGCAGTGCTAGAGGGTCTCCCGGGACAGGGGTTGGAGAGACCCAGTACTTC
TRBJ2-7	-	-	TRBV20-1	CSATRGGKEQYF	TGCAGTGCTACGAGGGGGGGGAAGGAGCAGTACTTC
TRBJ2-1	TRBD2	-	TRBV28	CASSRGGPSYNEQFF	TGTGCCAGCAGCCGGGGGGGCCCTTCCTACAATGAGCAGTTCTTC
TRBJ2-1	TRBD2	few	TRBV5-1	CASRRLAGEVVDEQFF	TGCGCCAGCAGGAGACTAGCGGGAGAGGTCGTAGATGAGCAGTTCTTC
TRBJ2-3	TRBD2	-	TRBV12-3/TRBV12-4	CASTISGGAGTQYF	TGTGCCAGCACCATTAGCGGGGGGGCGGGGACGCAGTATTTT
TRBJ2-7	-	once	TRBV15	CATSRDGGSYEQYF	TGTGCCACCAGCAGAGATGGGGGCTCCTACGAGCAGTACTTC
TRBJ1-4	TRBD1	few	TRBV5-6	CASSRTSGQGRAPNEKLFF	TGTGCCAGCAGCCGGACTTCGGGACAGGGAAGGGCACCTAATGAAAAACTGTTTTTT
TRBJ2-2	TRBD1	once	TRBV28	CASSDRGRTGELFF	TGTGCCAGCAGTGACAGGGGGCGCACCGGGGAGCTGTTTTTT
TRBJ1-4	-	few	TRBV6-1	CASSALRATNEKLFF	TGTGCCAGCAGCGCACTCAGGGCGACTAATGAAAAACTGTTTTTT
TRBJ1-2	-	few	TRBV12-3/TRBV12-4	CASSSLGARGYTF	TGTGCCAGCAGTTCGTTAGGGGCGCGGGGCTACACCTTC
TRBJ2-3	TRBD2	few	TRBV9	CASSVAPSGRADTQYF	TGTGCCAGCAGCGTAGCCCCTAGCGGGAGGGCAGATACGCAGTATTTT
TRBJ1-1	-	few	TRBV5-6	CASSLYLTEAFF	TGTGCCAGCAGCCTGTACCTGACTGAAGCTTTCTTT
TRBJ2-7	-	-	TRBV7-9	CASSPDRQTYEQYF	TGTGCCAGCAGCCCCGACAGGCAGACCTACGAGCAGTACTTC
TRBJ1-2	-	-	TRBV3-1	CASSQGRRQINYGYTF	TGTGCCAGCAGCCAAGGCCGCCGACAGATTAACTATGGCTACACCTTC
TRBJ2-2	-	few	TRBV12-3/TRBV12-4	CASSSDARRTGELFF	TGTGCCAGCAGTTCGGACGCGCGAAGGACCGGGGAGCTGTTTTTT
TRBJ1-2	-	-	TRBV9	CASSVGLLYGYTF	TGTGCCAGCAGCGTGGGACTCCTTTATGGCTACACCTTC
TRBJ2-1	-	-	TRBV19	CASRKLGRENEQFF	TGTGCCAGTAGAAAATTAGGCAGGGAAAATGAGCAGTTCTTC
TRBJ1-2	-	-	TRBV5-1	CASSLAGSQGGGYTF	TGCGCCAGCAGCTTGGCCGGGTCCCAGGGAGGCGGCTACACCTTC
TRBJ1-5	-	-	TRBV12-3/TRBV12-4	CASSLDSPQPQHF	TGTGCCAGCAGCCTAGACAGTCCTCAGCCCCAGCATTTT
TRBJ2-1	-	-	TRBV9	CASSVGGGGHNEQFF	TGTGCCAGCAGCGTAGGTGGAGGGGGCCACAATGAGCAGTTCTTC
TRBJ1-1	-	-	TRBV10-3	CAISGNMGLVNTEAFF	TGTGCCATCAGTGGTAACATGGGGCTGGTGAACACTGAAGCTTTCTTT